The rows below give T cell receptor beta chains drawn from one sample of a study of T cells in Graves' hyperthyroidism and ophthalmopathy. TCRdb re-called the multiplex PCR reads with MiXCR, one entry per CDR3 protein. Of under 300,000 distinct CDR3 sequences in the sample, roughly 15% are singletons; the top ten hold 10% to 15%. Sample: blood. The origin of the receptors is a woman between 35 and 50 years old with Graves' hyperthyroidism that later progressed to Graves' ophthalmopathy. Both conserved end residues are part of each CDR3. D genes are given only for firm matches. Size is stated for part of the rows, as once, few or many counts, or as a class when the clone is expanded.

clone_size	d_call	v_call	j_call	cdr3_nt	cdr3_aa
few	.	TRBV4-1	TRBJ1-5	TGCGCCAGCAGCCAAGATGGACCGGGACAAAATCAGCCCCAGCATTTT	CASSQDGPGQNQPQHF
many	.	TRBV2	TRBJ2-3	TGTGCCAGCAGTGAAGTCGTTTCGCGTACAGATACGCAGTATTTT	CASSEVVSRTDTQYF
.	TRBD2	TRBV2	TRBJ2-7	TGTGCCAGCAGTGAAAGAAGGCTAGCGGGAGGGAGCTACGAGCAGTACTTC	CASSERRLAGGSYEQYF
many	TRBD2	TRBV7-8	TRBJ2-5	TGTGCCAGCAGCTTAGGGGTAGCGGGAGTTAGCGAGACCCAGTACTTC	CASSLGVAGVSETQYF
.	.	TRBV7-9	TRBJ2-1	TGTGCCAGCAGCGCCCTGGACCGCGAGCAGTTCTTC	CASSALDREQFF
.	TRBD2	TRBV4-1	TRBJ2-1	TGCGCCAGCAGCCAAGGTGGACTAGATCGGTTCTTC	CASSQGGLDRFF
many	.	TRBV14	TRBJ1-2	TGTGCCAGCAGCCAAGTTGACTCCGTCTATGGCTACACCTTC	CASSQVDSVYGYTF
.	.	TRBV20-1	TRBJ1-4	TGCAGTGCTAGATTCGGACACGTAAATGAAAAACTGTTTTTT	CSARFGHVNEKLFF
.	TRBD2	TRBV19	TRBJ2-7	TGTGCCAGTAGGGAGTCTCCGGGACTAGCGGGAACCTACGAGCAGTACTTC	CASRESPGLAGTYEQYF
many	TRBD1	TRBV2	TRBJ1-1	TGTGCCAGCAGTGAAGCGAGGACAGGGGCCTACACTGAAGCTTTCTTT	CASSEARTGAYTEAFF